The 26 T cell receptor beta chains in this list originate from one sample, sequenced in a study of T cells after yellow fever vaccination. TCRdb processed the 5' RACE reads anew with MiXCR; each CDR3 protein has one entry. The repertoire holds 400,000 to 650,000 distinct CDR3 sequences, just over 20% seen once, with 15% to 20% in the top ten. Here the sequenced sample was PBMCs, taken less than 25 days after the first yellow fever vaccination. The receptors come from a young man who received the YFV17D yellow fever vaccine.

This clonotype was counted only a few times. CDR3: CASSLGPSRDEKLFF. The CDR3 DNA reads TGTGCCAGCAGTTTGGGTCCATCACGGGATGAAAAACTGTTTTTT. The chain carries TRBV12-3 or TRBV12-4 and TRBJ1-4; D uncertain. V lost 3 bases and J 6 bases, leaving 14 bases between the germline ends. CDR3 size: 15 residues.

This clonotype was counted only a few times. The rearrangement links TRBV6-5 to TRBJ2-7; D possibly corresponds to TRBD1 (6 bases). Between the trimmed V and J ends, which lost 5 bases and 3 bases, there was a span of 11 bases. Germline V gene lookup returns CDR1 MNHEY and CDR2 SVGAGI. The CDR3 runs to 13 residues. In DNA, the CDR3 is TGTGCCAGCAGTAACACAGGGAACTACGAGCAGTACTTC. Its translation: CASSNTGNYEQYF.

The chain carries TRBV29-1 and TRBJ2-2; TRBD1 agrees at 8 bases. V was pared by 6 bases and J by 5 bases, with 2 bases of the junction left unmatched. The CDR3 is 12 residues long. The germline V gene encodes CDR1 SQVTM and CDR2 ANQGSEA. The CDR3 sequence is CSVYRGTGELFF. As DNA, the CDR3 is TGCAGCGTCTACAGGGGGACCGGGGAGCTGTTTTTT.

A few counts support this clonotype. The chain joins TRBV4-2 to TRBJ2-4, with 9 bases matching TRBD1. Germline lookup yields CDR1 LGHNA and CDR2 YNFKEQ. CDR3 length: 16 amino acids. The V gene end was trimmed by 3 bases and the J gene end by 7 bases; junction bases not matched to a gene: 10. The CDR3 region is CASSQRDREGGNIQYF. CDR3 coding DNA: TGTGCCAGCAGCCAGCGGGACAGGGAAGGGGGCAACATTCAGTACTTC.

This clonotype was recorded a few times. This chain connects TRBV15 to TRBJ1-1; no clear D. CDR1 LNHNV and CDR2 YYDKDF come from the germline V gene (reference sequence). The CDR3 extends over 14 amino acids. Trimming left V 0 bases short and J 2 bases short, with 7 bases between. The CDR3 DNA sequence: TGTGCCACCAGCAGAGATCGGGGTAACACTGAAGCTTTCTTT. Protein sequence: CATSRDRGNTEAFF.

There are a few counts of this clonotype. The rearrangement links TRBV28 to TRBJ2-1, with TRBD1 matching 11 bases. The CDR3 has 17 residues. Germline CDR1 and CDR2: MDHEN and SYDVKM. V lost 4 bases to trimming and J lost 4 bases; unmatched junction nucleotides: 9. Here the CDR3 DNA reads TGTGCCAGCAGTTCTCTGTCGGACAGGGGGCTTTACAATGAGCAGTTCTTC. It translates to CASSSLSDRGLYNEQFF. The variable domain in full, completed from reference TRBV28 and TRBJ2-1, reads DVKVTQSSRYLVKRTGEKVFLECVQDMDHENMFWYRQDPGLGLRLIYFSYDVKMKEKGDIPEGYSVSREKKERFSLILESASTNQTSMYLCASSSLSDRGLYNEQFFGPGTRLTVL.

This clonotype has only a few counts. The genes are TRBV11-3 and TRBJ2-3; D unresolved. V lost 1 base and J lost 1, with 9 bases in between. The CDR3 has 15 residues. The germline V gene has CDR1 SGHNT and CDR2 YENEEA. The CDR3 nucleotides are TGTGCCAGCAGCTTAGGGACGTCCCGCACAGATACGCAGTATTTT. Translated, it gives CASSLGTSRTDTQYF.

This chain connects TRBV5-8 to TRBJ2-7, with unresolved D. V was clipped by 3 bases and J by 1 base, with 11 bases between them. The CDR3 covers 14 residues. Germline loops: CDR1 SGHTS, CDR2 YDEGEE. CDR3 sequence reads: CASSYPGKSYEQYF. The DNA of the CDR3 is TGTGCCAGCAGCTACCCTGGCAAGTCCTACGAGCAGTACTTC.

This clonotype has at least ten counts. The gene calls are TRBV21-1 and TRBJ2-7. TRBV21-1 is flagged as a pseudogene. This CDR3 has 11 residues. CDR3 in amino acids: CASSKGHEQYV. DNA for the CDR3: TGTGCCAGCAGCAAAGGGCACGAGCAGTACGTC.

This clonotype has more than one count but fewer than ten. This chain uses TRBV6-1 with TRBJ2-3; D might be TRBD1 (5 bases). The CDR3 has 13 amino acids. Deletions cut 6 bases from V and 1 base from J, with 8 bases between. CDR1 MNHNS and CDR2 SASEGT come from the germline V gene. CDR3 nucleotide sequence: TGTGCCAGCAGGCGGACACGCACAGATACGCAGTATTTT. Residues: CASRRTRTDTQYF.

This clonotype was counted only a few times. V is TRBV5-6 and J is TRBJ2-1; TRBD1 matches at 8 bases. Trimming removed 1 base from V and 7 bases from J; junction bases left unmatched: 4. Germline lookup yields CDR1 SGHDT and CDR2 YYEEEE. CDR3 length equals 14 residues. The CDR3, as DNA: TGTGCCAGCAGCTTGCAGGGGGCTGGGAATGAGCAGTTCTTC. This codes for CASSLQGAGNEQFF.

The chain joins TRBV7-9 to TRBJ2-1; D gene ambiguous. CDR1 and CDR2 from the germline V gene are SEHNR and FQNEAQ (reference sequence). With 2 bases removed from V and 0 bases from J, the gap between germline ends came to 8 bases. The length of the CDR3 is 15 residues. CDR3 amino acids: CASSLLASSYNEQFF. The CDR3, as DNA: TGTGCCAGCAGCTTACTGGCCAGCTCCTACAATGAGCAGTTCTTC.

A few counts support this clonotype. The J gene is TRBJ2-7, the V gene TRBV20-1, with D perhaps matching TRBD2 (6 bases). CDR1 and CDR2 from the germline V gene are DFQATT and SNEGSKA (reference sequence). The V and J ends lost 3 bases and 7 bases respectively, with 22 bases between them. The CDR3 contains 15 residues. The DNA of the CDR3 is TGCAGTGCTAGTCCAGTGGCTAGCGATGCCGGAGAGCAGTACTTC. The encoded protein is CSASPVASDAGEQYF.

V and J are TRBV15 and TRBJ2-2, with TRBD1 matching 9 bases. This CDR3 contains 14 residues. Germline lookup yields CDR1 LNHNV and CDR2 YYDKDF (reference sequence). The trim removed 3 bases at V and 4 bases at J, leaving 0 bases unmatched. CDR3 sequence: CATSRGQGTGELFF. CDR3 coding DNA: TGTGCCACCAGCAGGGGACAGGGCACCGGGGAGCTGTTTTTT.

The gene calls are TRBV20-1 and TRBJ1-5, with no clear D. The CDR3 consists of 13 residues. With 0 bases removed from V and 7 bases from J, the gap between germline ends came to 10 bases. Germline lookup yields CDR1 DFQATT and CDR2 SNEGSKA (reference sequence). The CDR3 loop reads CSARDVFTQPQHF. The CDR3 DNA is TGCAGTGCTAGAGATGTATTTACACAGCCCCAGCATTTT.

J is TRBJ2-5 and V is TRBV24-1; a weak D match, TRBD2 (6 bases). Germline CDR1 KGHDR, CDR2 SFDVKD. Trimming took 0 bases from V and 4 from J, leaving 14 bases between them. CDR3 length: 16 residues. DNA for the CDR3: TGTGCCACCAGTGATTTGGGGGATCCGCGGGGAGAGACCCAGTACTTC. Amino acids: CATSDLGDPRGETQYF.

The CDR3 DNA reads as TGCGCCAGCAGCCATTTTTCCGGGAAAAGGACCGGGGAGCTGTTTTTT. Translating gives CASSHFSGKRTGELFF. The chain employs TRBV4-1 and TRBJ2-2, with D perhaps matching TRBD2 (5 bases). CDR3 length: 16 amino acids. Trimming took 3 bases from V and 5 from J, leaving 16 bases between them. The germline V gene has CDR1 MGHRA and CDR2 YSYEKL.

This clonotype was recorded a few times. V usage is TRBV20-1 and J usage is TRBJ2-5; 7 bases are a match to TRBD1. This CDR3 has 13 residues. The J segment lost 4 bases and the V segment lost 3 bases, leaving 5 bases of the junction unmatched. Germline V gene lookup returns CDR1 DFQATT and CDR2 SNEGSKA (reference sequence). The CDR3 DNA reads as TGCAGTGCTAGGCCGGGACAGCTAGAGACCCAGTACTTC. Its translation is CSARPGQLETQYF.

The chain links TRBV29-1 to TRBJ2-6; D not certain. This CDR3 has 13 amino acids. Trimming pared 3 bases from V and 0 bases from J, leaving 3 bases between. CDR1 and CDR2 (germline): SQVTM, ANQGSEA. The CDR3 loop reads CSVDGSGANVLTF. The CDR3, as DNA: TGCAGCGTTGACGGCTCTGGGGCCAACGTCCTGACTTTC.

This clonotype was counted a few times. This sequence joins TRBV7-2 and TRBJ1-2, with TRBD1 matching over 9 bases. After removal of 3 bases from V and 5 bases from J, the junction contained 7 bases not matched to a gene. In germline, CDR1 is SGHTA, CDR2 FQGNSA. The CDR3 loop spans 15 amino acids. This CDR3 reads CASSLGDRVEYGYTF. The CDR3 nucleotides are TGTGCCAGCAGCTTGGGGGACAGGGTGGAATATGGCTACACCTTC.

This clonotype showed up many times. This chain links TRBV6-6 with TRBJ1-5; D uncertain. CDR3 length equals 13 residues. V was trimmed by 3 bases and J by 7 bases, leaving 10 bases between them. The germline gives CDR1 MNHNY, CDR2 SVGAGI (reference sequence). CDR3 region: CASSYGLGQPQHF. The CDR3 DNA follows: TGTGCCAGCAGTTATGGCTTGGGGCAGCCCCAGCATTTT.

V usage is TRBV28 and J usage is TRBJ1-3, with D maybe TRBD1 (6 bases). CDR3 size: 14 residues. Trimming pared 6 bases from V and 7 bases from J, leaving 16 bases between. The germline V gene has CDR1 MDHEN and CDR2 SYDVKM. The CDR3 sequence: CASSLRGASNTIYF. The CDR3 DNA is TGTGCCAGCAGCCTCCGGGGGGCTTCTAACACCATATATTTT.

The chain uses TRBV29-1 and TRBJ1-2, with a tentative D call TRBD1 (5 bases). The CDR3 is 12 residues long. Germline V CDR1 and CDR2: SQVTM, ANQGSEA. Trimming shortened V by 2 bases and J by 4 bases, and 8 bases separated the two germline ends. CDR3 residues: CSVEQGIYGYTF. Written as DNA, the CDR3 is TGCAGCGTTGAACAGGGAATCTATGGCTACACCTTC.

This clonotype was seen only a few times. This chain uses TRBV20-1 with TRBJ2-3; D assignment may be TRBD1 or TRBD2 (5 bases each). The CDR3 runs to 14 residues. Looked up from germline, CDR1 is DFQATT and CDR2 is SNEGSKA (reference sequence). V lost 3 bases, J lost 6 bases, and 16 bases lay in between. In DNA, the CDR3 is TGCAGTGCTAGGGGGACCTGGAGTATTGATACGCAGTATTTT. Residues: CSARGTWSIDTQYF.

The chain carries TRBV7-2 and TRBJ1-1, with D uncertain. The CDR3 is 14 amino acids. V shed 5 bases and J shed 6 bases, with 16 bases lying between them. Looked up from germline, CDR1 is SGHTA and CDR2 is FQGNSA. CDR3 DNA sequence: TGTGCCAGCAGCGGCGGGGTTTCCCGGGCTGAAGCTTTCTTT. It yields the protein CASSGGVSRAEAFF.

The chain combines TRBV18 with TRBJ1-1; D not certain. Trimming took 6 bases from V and 4 from J, leaving 12 bases between them. The germline V gene has CDR1 KGHSH and CDR2 LQKENI. This CDR3 is 13 amino acids long. The DNA for the CDR3 is TGTGCCAGCTCCCGGTCTCTGGGCACTGAAGCTTTCTTT. This encodes CASSRSLGTEAFF. Full variable domain (missing parts from reference TRBV18 and TRBJ1-1): NAGVMQNPRHLVRRRGQEARLRCSPMKGHSHVYWYRQLPEEGLKFMVYLQKENIIDESGMPKERFSAEFPKEGPSILRIQQVVRGDSAAYFCASSRSLGTEAFFGQGTRLTVV.